Sequencing of this T cell receptor (beta chain) was carried out in a study of control samples from healthy donors and cancer patients. CDR1 and CDR2 (germline): SGHTA, FQGTGA. V was shortened by 2 bases and J by 2 bases, with 15 bases between the two germline ends. This CDR3 spans 17 amino acids. Produced via immunoSEQ multiplex PCR; TCRdb's table is partial and in-frame only. The sample includes roughly 140,000 clones, under 90% of them seen just once. This TCR derives from a man aged 30 to 39 in good health. This rearrangement joins TRBV7-3 to TRBJ2-2, with unresolved D. Material for sequencing was blood. The CDR3 is CASSLLGSTSNTGELFF. CDR3 coding DNA: TGTGCCAGCAGCTTACTCGGCTCTACCTCCAACACCGGGGAGCTGTTTTTT.